These T cell receptor beta chains were read from a single sample in a study of lymphopenia after photon versus proton radiotherapy. TCRdb's copy holds only in-frame clones and misses some; the assay was immunoSEQ multiplex PCR. The sample yields 65,000 to 90,000 clones, roughly 92% seen once. Sequencing used peripheral blood, obtained from a patient treated with photon-based radiotherapy. These receptors were obtained from a middle-aged woman with cholangiocarcinoma. Both conserved end residues are part of each CDR3. Each record gives: clone size, D gene, J gene, V gene, CDR3 protein, CDR3 DNA. A D gene is named only where the DNA matches it firmly. A row's size may be missing; if present it is once, few, many or a size class.

clone size: .
D gene: TRBD1
J gene: TRBJ1-3
V gene: TRBV28
CDR3 protein: CASSTRDSGNTIYF
CDR3 DNA: TGTGCCAGCAGTACCCGGGACAGCGGAAACACCATATATTTT

clone size: .
D gene: .
J gene: TRBJ2-7
V gene: TRBV30
CDR3 protein: CAWSISYEQYF
CDR3 DNA: TGTGCCTGGAGCATAAGCTACGAGCAGTACTTC

clone size: .
D gene: .
J gene: TRBJ2-7
V gene: TRBV6-1
CDR3 protein: CASRAYRGGLYEQYF
CDR3 DNA: TGTGCCAGCAGAGCATACAGGGGGGGGCTTTACGAGCAGTACTTC

clone size: .
D gene: TRBD1
J gene: TRBJ2-2
V gene: TRBV29-1
CDR3 protein: CSARGQGESGELFF
CDR3 DNA: TGCAGCGCCCGGGGACAGGGCGAAAGCGGGGAGCTGTTTTTT

clone size: .
D gene: .
J gene: TRBJ2-3
V gene: TRBV9
CDR3 protein: CASSLMSVTTASTDTQYF
CDR3 DNA: TGTGCCAGCAGCCTCATGTCCGTAACGACGGCATCTACAGATACGCAGTATTTT

clone size: few
D gene: TRBD2
J gene: TRBJ2-1
V gene: TRBV7-6
CDR3 protein: CASSLYSGSSYNEQFF
CDR3 DNA: TGTGCCAGCAGCTTATACAGCGGGAGCTCCTACAATGAGCAGTTCTTC

clone size: .
D gene: TRBD2
J gene: TRBJ2-7
V gene: TRBV27
CDR3 protein: CASSSATGTSGKKYAYEQYF
CDR3 DNA: TGTGCCAGCAGTTCAGCTACGGGGACTAGCGGGAAGAAATACGCCTACGAGCAGTACTTC

clone size: .
D gene: TRBD1
J gene: TRBJ1-5
V gene: TRBV2
CDR3 protein: CASSEAGTGYQPQHF
CDR3 DNA: TGTGCCAGCAGTGAAGCTGGGACAGGGTATCAGCCCCAGCATTTT

clone size: .
D gene: .
J gene: TRBJ2-2
V gene: TRBV28
CDR3 protein: CASSLGGINTGELFF
CDR3 DNA: TGTGCCAGCAGTTTAGGCGGGATAAACACCGGGGAGCTGTTTTTT

clone size: .
D gene: .
J gene: TRBJ1-2
V gene: TRBV2
CDR3 protein: CASRGPVSGLYGYTF
CDR3 DNA: TGTGCCAGCAGGGGGCCCGTTTCGGGGCTCTATGGCTACACCTTC

clone size: .
D gene: TRBD1
J gene: TRBJ1-2
V gene: TRBV5-4
CDR3 protein: CASSLQGVGGYTF
CDR3 DNA: TGTGCCAGCAGCTTGCAGGGGGTGGGTGGCTACACCTTC

clone size: .
D gene: .
J gene: TRBJ2-7
V gene: TRBV6-1
CDR3 protein: CASSGSRGPGGEQYF
CDR3 DNA: TGTGCCAGCAGTGGGTCCAGGGGGCCGGGGGGCGAGCAGTACTTC

clone size: .
D gene: .
J gene: TRBJ2-5
V gene: TRBV27
CDR3 protein: CASSGAQETQYF
CDR3 DNA: TGTGCCAGCAGCGGGGCTCAAGAGACCCAGTACTTC

clone size: .
D gene: .
J gene: TRBJ1-2
V gene: TRBV28
CDR3 protein: CASSEGSYGYTF
CDR3 DNA: TGTGCCAGCAGTGAAGGATCGTATGGCTACACCTTC

clone size: .
D gene: .
J gene: TRBJ2-7
V gene: TRBV11-2
CDR3 protein: CASSLVSGYEQYF
CDR3 DNA: TGTGCCAGCAGCTTAGTGAGTGGATACGAGCAGTACTTC

clone size: .
D gene: TRBD1
J gene: TRBJ1-6
V gene: TRBV7-2
CDR3 protein: CASSLEGQGFGSPLHF
CDR3 DNA: TGTGCCAGCAGCTTGGAGGGACAGGGGTTTGGTTCACCCCTCCACTTT

clone size: .
D gene: TRBD1
J gene: TRBJ2-1
V gene: TRBV29-1
CDR3 protein: CSVQGANYNEQFF
CDR3 DNA: TGCAGCGTCCAGGGGGCTAATTACAATGAGCAGTTCTTC

clone size: .
D gene: TRBD2
J gene: TRBJ2-2
V gene: TRBV10-1
CDR3 protein: CASAASGGLTGELFF
CDR3 DNA: TGCGCCAGTGCGGCTAGCGGGGGATTAACCGGGGAGCTGTTTTTT

clone size: .
D gene: TRBD1
J gene: TRBJ2-5
V gene: TRBV6-5
CDR3 protein: CASMDRGDQETQYF
CDR3 DNA: TGTGCCAGCATGGACAGGGGGGACCAAGAGACCCAGTACTTC

clone size: .
D gene: .
J gene: TRBJ2-7
V gene: TRBV2
CDR3 protein: CASSEGWGDSYEQYF
CDR3 DNA: TGTGCCAGCAGTGAAGGGTGGGGAGATTCCTACGAGCAGTACTTC

clone size: .
D gene: .
J gene: TRBJ2-7
V gene: TRBV7-9
CDR3 protein: CASSQTPAHEQYF
CDR3 DNA: TGTGCCAGCAGCCAAACACCGGCGCACGAGCAGTACTTC

clone size: .
D gene: TRBD2
J gene: TRBJ2-1
V gene: TRBV28
CDR3 protein: CASSYTSGYPNEQFF
CDR3 DNA: TGTGCCAGCAGCTACACTAGCGGGTACCCCAATGAGCAGTTCTTC

clone size: .
D gene: .
J gene: TRBJ1-1
V gene: TRBV6-5
CDR3 protein: CASRGNRPTEAFF
CDR3 DNA: TGTGCCAGCCGTGGAAACAGGCCGACTGAAGCTTTCTTT

clone size: .
D gene: .
J gene: TRBJ1-4
V gene: TRBV28
CDR3 protein: CASSSPSGLSTNEKLFF
CDR3 DNA: TGTGCCAGCAGTTCCCCGTCGGGGCTTAGTACTAATGAAAAACTGTTTTTT

clone size: .
D gene: .
J gene: TRBJ2-1
V gene: TRBV7-2
CDR3 protein: CASSSHLANYNEQFF
CDR3 DNA: TGTGCCAGCAGCTCCCACCTAGCTAATTACAATGAGCAGTTCTTC

clone size: .
D gene: .
J gene: TRBJ2-5
V gene: TRBV7-3
CDR3 protein: CASSRGLGETQYF
CDR3 DNA: TGTGCCAGCAGCCGGGGCCTCGGGGAGACCCAGTACTTC

clone size: .
D gene: TRBD1
J gene: TRBJ1-3
V gene: TRBV6-5
CDR3 protein: CASSTGTAGGNTIYF
CDR3 DNA: TGTGCCAGCAGTACGGGGACAGCTGGAGGAAACACCATATATTTT